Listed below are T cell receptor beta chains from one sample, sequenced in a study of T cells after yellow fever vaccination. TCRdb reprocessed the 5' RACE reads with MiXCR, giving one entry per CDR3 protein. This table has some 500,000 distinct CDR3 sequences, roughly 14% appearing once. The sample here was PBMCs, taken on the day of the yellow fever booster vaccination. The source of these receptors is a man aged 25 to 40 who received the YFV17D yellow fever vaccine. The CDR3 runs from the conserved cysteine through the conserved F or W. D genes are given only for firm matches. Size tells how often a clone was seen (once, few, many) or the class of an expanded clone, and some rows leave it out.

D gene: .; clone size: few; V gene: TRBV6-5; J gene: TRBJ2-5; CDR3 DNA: TGTGCCAGCAGTTGGGACATTAGTCAAGAGACCCAGTACTTC; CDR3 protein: CASSWDISQETQYF
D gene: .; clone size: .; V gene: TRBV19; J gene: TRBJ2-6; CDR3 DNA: TGTGCCAGTAGTATAGGAGAGTACTCTGGGGCCAACGTCCTGACTTTC; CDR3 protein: CASSIGEYSGANVLTF
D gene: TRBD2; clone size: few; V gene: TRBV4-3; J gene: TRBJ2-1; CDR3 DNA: TGCGCCAGCAGCCAAGACGGGCCTAGCGGGATAGGGAACAATGAGCAGTTCTTC; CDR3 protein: CASSQDGPSGIGNNEQFF
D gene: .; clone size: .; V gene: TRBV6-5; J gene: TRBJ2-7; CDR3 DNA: TGTGCCAGCAGTTACAGACCACCCGGGGGTGGAAGCGAGCAGTACTTC; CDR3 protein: CASSYRPPGGGSEQYF
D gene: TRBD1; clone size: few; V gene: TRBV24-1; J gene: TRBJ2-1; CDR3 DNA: TGTGCCACCAGTGATTCCGGACGGGACAGGTTATCAAACAATGAGCAGTTCTTC; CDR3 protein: CATSDSGRDRLSNNEQFF
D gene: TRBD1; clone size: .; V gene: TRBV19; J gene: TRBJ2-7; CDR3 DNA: TGTGCCAGTAGTAGAACCTGGACAGGGGACTACGAGCAGTACTTC; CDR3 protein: CASSRTWTGDYEQYF
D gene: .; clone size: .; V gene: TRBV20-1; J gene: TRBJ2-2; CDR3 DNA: TGCAGTGCTAGAGATCAGGGCAGACTAAACACCGGGGAGCTGTTTTTT; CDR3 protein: CSARDQGRLNTGELFF
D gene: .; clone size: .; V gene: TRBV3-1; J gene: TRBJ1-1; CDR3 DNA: TGTGCCAGCAGCCAGGTATCCTTCGAGGGCCGCAACACTGAAGCTTTCTTT; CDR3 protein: CASSQVSFEGRNTEAFF
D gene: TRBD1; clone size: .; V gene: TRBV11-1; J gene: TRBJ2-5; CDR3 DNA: TGTGCCAGCAGCCAACAGGGGGCGTCCCAAGAGACCCAGTACTTC; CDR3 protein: CASSQQGASQETQYF
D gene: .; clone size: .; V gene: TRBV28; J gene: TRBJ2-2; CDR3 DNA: TGTGCCAGCACCCTGGGACAGAACACCGGGGAGCTGTTTTTT; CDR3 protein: CASTLGQNTGELFF
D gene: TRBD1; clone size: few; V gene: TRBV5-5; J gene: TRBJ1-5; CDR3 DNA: TGTGCCAGCAGGCTTGGGACAGCAGATTTTCAGCCCCAGCATTTT; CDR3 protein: CASRLGTADFQPQHF
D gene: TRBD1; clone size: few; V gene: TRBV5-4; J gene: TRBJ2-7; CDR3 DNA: TGTGCCAGCAGTCGACGACAGGGAAACTCCTACGAGCAGTACTTC; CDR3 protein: CASSRRQGNSYEQYF
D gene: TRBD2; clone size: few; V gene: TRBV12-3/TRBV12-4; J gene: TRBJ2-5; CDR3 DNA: TGTGCCAGCAGTCCTACTAGCGCAGAGACCCAGTACTTC; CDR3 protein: CASSPTSAETQYF
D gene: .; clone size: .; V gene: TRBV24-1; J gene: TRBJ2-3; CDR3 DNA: TGTGCCACCAGTGATTTTGGGGGCCGGGGACACTCGGCAGATACGCAGTATTTT; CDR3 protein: CATSDFGGRGHSADTQYF
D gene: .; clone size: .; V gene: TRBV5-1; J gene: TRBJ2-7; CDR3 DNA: TGCGCCAGCAGCTTGGAGGCCACATCCTACGAGCAGTACTTC; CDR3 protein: CASSLEATSYEQYF
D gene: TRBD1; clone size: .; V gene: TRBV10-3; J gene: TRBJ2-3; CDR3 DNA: TGTGCCATCAGTCGGACAGGGTCCACAGATACGCAGTATTTT; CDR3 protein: CAISRTGSTDTQYF
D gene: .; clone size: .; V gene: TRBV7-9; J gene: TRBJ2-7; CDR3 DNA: TGTGCCAGCAGCTTAGCGTCCAGGACGGGGGACGAGCAGTACTTC; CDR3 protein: CASSLASRTGDEQYF